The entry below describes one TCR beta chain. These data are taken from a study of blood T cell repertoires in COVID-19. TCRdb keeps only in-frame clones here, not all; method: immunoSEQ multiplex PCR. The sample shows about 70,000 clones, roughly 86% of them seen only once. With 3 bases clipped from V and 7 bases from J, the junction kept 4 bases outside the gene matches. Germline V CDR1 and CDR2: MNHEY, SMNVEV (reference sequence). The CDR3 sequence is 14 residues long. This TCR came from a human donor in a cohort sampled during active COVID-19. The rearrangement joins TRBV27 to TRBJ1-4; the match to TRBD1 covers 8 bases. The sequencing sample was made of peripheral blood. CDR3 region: CASSLTGEAEKLFF. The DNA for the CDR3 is TGTGCCAGCAGTTTGACAGGGGAAGCTGAAAAACTGTTTTTT.